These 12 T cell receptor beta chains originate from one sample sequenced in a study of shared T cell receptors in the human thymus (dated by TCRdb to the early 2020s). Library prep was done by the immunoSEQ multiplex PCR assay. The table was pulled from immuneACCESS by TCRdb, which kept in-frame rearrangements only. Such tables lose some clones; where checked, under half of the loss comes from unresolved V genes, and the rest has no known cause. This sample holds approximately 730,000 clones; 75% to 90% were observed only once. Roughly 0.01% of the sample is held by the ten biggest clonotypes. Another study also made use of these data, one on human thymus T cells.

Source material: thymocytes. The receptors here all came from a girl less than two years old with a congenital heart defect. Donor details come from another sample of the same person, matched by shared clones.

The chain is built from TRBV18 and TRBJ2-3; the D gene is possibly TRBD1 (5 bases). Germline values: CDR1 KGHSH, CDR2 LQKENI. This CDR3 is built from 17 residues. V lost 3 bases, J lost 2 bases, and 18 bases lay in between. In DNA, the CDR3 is TGTGCCAGCTCACCTGAACAGAGGAGACAGACCACAGATACGCAGTATTTT. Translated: CASSPEQRRQTTDTQYF.

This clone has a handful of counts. This chain's CDR3 is CASSPGAAGGSETQYF. Here the CDR3 DNA reads TGTGCCAGCAGCCCTGGGGCAGCGGGGGGTTCGGAGACCCAGTACTTC. This chain joins TRBV7-2 and TRBJ2-5, with TRBD2 matching 9 bases. The ends lost 5 bases at V and 5 bases at J; junction bases unmatched: 12. Germline-derived CDR1 and CDR2 are SGHTA and FQGNSA. The CDR3 runs 16 residues. Drawing the rest from reference TRBV7-2 and TRBJ2-5, the complete variable domain is GAGVSQSPSNKVTEKGKDVELRCDPISGHTALYWYRQSLGQGLEFLIYFQGNSAPDKSGLPSDRFSAERTGGSVSTLTIQRTQQEDSAVYLCASSPGAAGGSETQYFGPGTRLLVL.

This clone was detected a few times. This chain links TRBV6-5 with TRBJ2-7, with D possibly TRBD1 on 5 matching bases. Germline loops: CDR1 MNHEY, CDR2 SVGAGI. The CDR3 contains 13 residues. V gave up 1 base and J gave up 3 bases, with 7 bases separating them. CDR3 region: CASSYFTGYEQYF. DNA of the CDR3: TGTGCCAGCAGTTACTTCACAGGCTACGAGCAGTACTTC.

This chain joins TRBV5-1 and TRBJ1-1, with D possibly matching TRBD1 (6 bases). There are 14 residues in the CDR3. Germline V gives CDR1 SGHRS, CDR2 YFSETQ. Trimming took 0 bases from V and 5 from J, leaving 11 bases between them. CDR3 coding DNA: TGCGCCAGCAGCTTGGTACAGGGTAGGACTGAAGCTTTCTTT. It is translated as CASSLVQGRTEAFF.

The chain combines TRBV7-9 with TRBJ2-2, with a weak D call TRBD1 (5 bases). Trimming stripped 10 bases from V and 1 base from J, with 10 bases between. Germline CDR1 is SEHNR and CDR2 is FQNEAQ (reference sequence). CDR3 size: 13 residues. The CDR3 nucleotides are TGTGCCACCCTCGGACAGAACACCGGGGAGCTGTTTTTT. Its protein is CATLGQNTGELFF.

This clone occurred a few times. This CDR3 reads CASSYGHSYEQYF. Written as DNA, the CDR3 is TGTGCCAGCAGCTATGGCCACTCCTACGAGCAGTACTTC. The chain has TRBV7-2 and TRBJ2-7; D is undetermined. The V end lost 4 bases, the J end lost 0 bases, and 7 bases lay between the germline ends. The CDR3 totals 13 residues. Germline V gene lookup returns CDR1 SGHTA and CDR2 FQGNSA.

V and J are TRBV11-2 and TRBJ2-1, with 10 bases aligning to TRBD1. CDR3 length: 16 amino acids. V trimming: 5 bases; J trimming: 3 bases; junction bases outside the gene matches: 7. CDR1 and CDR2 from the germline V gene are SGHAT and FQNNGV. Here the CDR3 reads CASSLRTGGGYNEQFF. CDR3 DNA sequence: TGTGCCAGCAGCCTCCGGACAGGGGGGGGCTACAATGAGCAGTTCTTC. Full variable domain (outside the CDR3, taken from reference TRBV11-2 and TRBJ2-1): EAGVAQSPRYKIIEKRQSVAFWCNPISGHATLYWYQQILGQGPKLLIQFQNNGVVDDSQLPKDRFSAERLKGVDSTLKIQPAKLEDSAVYLCASSLRTGGGYNEQFFGPGTRLTVL.

The CDR3: CASSRVGHRAGKNYGYTF. In DNA, the CDR3 is TGCGCCAGCAGCCGAGTGGGACACCGGGCCGGGAAGAACTATGGCTACACCTTC. The chain is built from TRBV5-1 and TRBJ1-2; the D gene is possibly TRBD1 (6 bases). Germline-derived CDR1 and CDR2 are SGHRS and YFSETQ. The CDR3 length is 18 residues. V lost 4 bases and J 2 bases, leaving 24 bases between the germline ends.

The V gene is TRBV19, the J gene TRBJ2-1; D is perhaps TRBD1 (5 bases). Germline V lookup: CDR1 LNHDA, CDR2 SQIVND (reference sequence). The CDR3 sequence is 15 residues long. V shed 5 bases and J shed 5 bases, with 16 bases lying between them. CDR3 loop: CASSSKGRSHNEQFF. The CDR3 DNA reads TGTGCCAGTAGTTCTAAGGGGCGTTCTCACAATGAGCAGTTCTTC. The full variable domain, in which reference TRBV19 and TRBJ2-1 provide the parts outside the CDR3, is DGGITQSPKYLFRKEGQNVTLSCEQNLNHDAMYWYRQDPGQGLRLIYYSQIVNDFQKGDIAEGYSVSREKKESFPLTVTSAQKNPTAFYLCASSSKGRSHNEQFFGPGTRLTVL.

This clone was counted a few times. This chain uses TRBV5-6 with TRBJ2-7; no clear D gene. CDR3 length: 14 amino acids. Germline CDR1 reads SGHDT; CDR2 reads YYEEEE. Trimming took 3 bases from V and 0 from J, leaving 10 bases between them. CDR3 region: CASSSYIRSYEQYF. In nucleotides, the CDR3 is TGTGCCAGCAGCTCGTACATTCGCTCCTACGAGCAGTACTTC.

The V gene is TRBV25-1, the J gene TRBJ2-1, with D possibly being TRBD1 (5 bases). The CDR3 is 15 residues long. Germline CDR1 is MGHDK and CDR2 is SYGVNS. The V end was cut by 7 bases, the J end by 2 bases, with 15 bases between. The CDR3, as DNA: TGTGCCAGCAAGGCCCGAGACAGTCCCTACAATGAGCAGTTCTTC. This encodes CASKARDSPYNEQFF.

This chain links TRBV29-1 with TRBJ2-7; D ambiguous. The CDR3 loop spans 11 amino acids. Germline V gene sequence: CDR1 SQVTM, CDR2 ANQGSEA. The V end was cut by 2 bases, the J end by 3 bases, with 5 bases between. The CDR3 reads CSVEYLYEQYF. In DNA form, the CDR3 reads TGCAGCGTTGAATATCTCTACGAGCAGTACTTC.